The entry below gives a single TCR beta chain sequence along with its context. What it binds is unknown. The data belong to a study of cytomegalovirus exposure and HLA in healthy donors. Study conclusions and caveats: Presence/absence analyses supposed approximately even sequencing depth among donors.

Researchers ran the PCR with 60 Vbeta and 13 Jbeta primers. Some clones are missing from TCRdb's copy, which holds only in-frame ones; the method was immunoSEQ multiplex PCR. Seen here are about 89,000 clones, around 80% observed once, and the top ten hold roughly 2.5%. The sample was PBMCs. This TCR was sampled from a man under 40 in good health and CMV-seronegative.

This CDR3 reads CAWSGQAGWNEQYF. The CDR3 region has the DNA TGTGCCTGGAGTGGACAGGCGGGCTGGAACGAGCAGTACTTC. The chain carries TRBV30 and TRBJ2-7; possibly TRBD1 for D (6 bases). The V end lost 1 base, the J end lost 5 bases, and 15 bases lay between the germline ends. The germline gives CDR1 GTSNPN, CDR2 SVGIG (reference sequence). The CDR3 runs 14 residues.